This T cell receptor (beta chain) was recovered during a study of blood T cell repertoires in COVID-19. The junction had 3 bases not matched to a gene; V was cut back by 0 bases and J by 5 bases. This CDR3 has 15 amino acids. The germline V gene has CDR1 LGHNA and CDR2 YNFKEQ. Original data processing: Quantification of nucleated cells was approximated via reference gene primer amplification. The method was immunoSEQ multiplex PCR; TCRdb's version includes in-frame clones alone and lacks a portion of them. V, J and clone size reflect that table, while D and trimming were determined from the DNA. Of 90,000 or so clones listed, approximately 86% were seen once; the top ten hold approximately 6.8%.

This chain links TRBV4-2 with TRBJ2-1; 8 positions match TRBD1. The origin of this receptor is a man aged 60-69 years with acute or convalescent COVID-19. Sequencing was performed on peripheral blood. In DNA form, the CDR3 reads TGTGCCAGCAGCCAAGAAGAGACAGGGGACAATGAGCAGTTCTTC. This encodes CASSQEETGDNEQFF.